This T cell receptor beta chain was observed in a study of blood T cell repertoires in COVID-19 (dated by TCRdb to about 2020). Regarding the research as a whole: Collaborator samples came from the United States, Italy and Spain and covered acute and convalescent phases of COVID-19. The prospective study material was composed of cDNA or gDNA derived from T cells, B-cell-depleted T cells, or PBMCs. Deeply sampled blood TCRbeta repertoires from subjects exposed to, actively infected with, or recovered from COVID-19 were included in the dataset. The repertoires were released in a freely available public database intended as a resource for research on the immune response to SARS-CoV-2. The samples were drawn from the first 160 participants of the ongoing ImmuneRACE study and from some 1,300 subjects provided by 6 global collaborators. A de-identified subject ID, COVID-19 status, age in years and sex were almost always included in the sample metadata. Where HLA class I and class II types were available, the types were taken from metadata supplied by the sample provider, not from assay-based typing. Overall study outcomes, separate from this receptor: Clinical and demographic metadata were provided uncurated, with the amount varying by source and participant.

Details on this clone: Its antigen remains unidentified. Base qualities were left out, and no much larger clone turns up one base away.

Based on the germline V gene (reference sequence), the CDR1 and CDR2 sequences are SGHKS and YYEKEE. From the cysteine up to the phenylalanine, the CDR3 has a length of 11 residues. Left in the record is the CDR3 DNA by itself, 33 bases read in frame from the first base. The junction carries 5 bases between V and J, which are trimmed by 4 bases and 3 bases respectively. One collaborating source in Seattle enrolled patients while the patients were actively infected and followed the patients over time throughout the course of disease. The collaborating institutions used their own protocols to collect whole blood in K2EDTA tubes. For TCRbeta analysis, collaborators shipped samples as frozen whole blood, isolated PBMCs, or DNA extracted from either of those sample types. TCRbeta CDR3 regions were amplified from genomic DNA by means of the immunoSEQ Assay, a bias-controlled multiplex PCR. Processing in the source paper ran as follows. The number of nucleated cells in each sample was estimated from the amplification of reference gene primers within the assay. Sequence reads were collapsed and filtered to measure the absolute abundance of every unique TCRbeta CDR3 rearrangement. For each sample, productive Simpson clonality was calculated by taking the square root of Simpson's diversity index across productive rearrangements. TCRdb retrieved this table from immuneACCESS and kept in-frame rearrangements only. Not all clones are present; in checked studies, unresolved V genes account for under half, and no reason is known for the remainder. V and J calls plus clone size are reproduced from that table; the DNA served to infer D and trimming. Recorded for this sample are 90,000 or so clones; 90% of them occurred a single time. The top ten clones comprise 6.7% of the sample.

The chain is made from TRBV5-5 and TRBJ2-7; no D gene can be assigned with confidence. Sample: peripheral blood. The TCR was taken from a young man with COVID-19, enrolled during active disease. The DNA is TGTGCCAGCAGCCTAGACTACGAGCAGTACTTC. This is translated as CASSLDYEQYF.